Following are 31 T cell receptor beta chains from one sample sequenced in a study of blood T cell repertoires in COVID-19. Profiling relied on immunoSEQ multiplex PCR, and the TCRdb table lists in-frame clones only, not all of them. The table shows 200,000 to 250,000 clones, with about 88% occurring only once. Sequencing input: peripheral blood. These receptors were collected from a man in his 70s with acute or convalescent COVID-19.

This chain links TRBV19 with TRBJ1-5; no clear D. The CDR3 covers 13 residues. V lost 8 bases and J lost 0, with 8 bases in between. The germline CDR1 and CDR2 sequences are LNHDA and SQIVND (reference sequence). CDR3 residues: CASGRDSNQPQHF. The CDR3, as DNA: TGTGCCAGTGGGAGAGATAGCAATCAGCCCCAGCATTTT.

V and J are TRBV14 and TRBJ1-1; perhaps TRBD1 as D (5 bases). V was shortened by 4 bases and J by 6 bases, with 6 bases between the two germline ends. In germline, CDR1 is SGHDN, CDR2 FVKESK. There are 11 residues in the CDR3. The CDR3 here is CASSRGPEAFF. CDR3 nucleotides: TGTGCCAGCAGCCGGGGCCCTGAAGCTTTCTTT.

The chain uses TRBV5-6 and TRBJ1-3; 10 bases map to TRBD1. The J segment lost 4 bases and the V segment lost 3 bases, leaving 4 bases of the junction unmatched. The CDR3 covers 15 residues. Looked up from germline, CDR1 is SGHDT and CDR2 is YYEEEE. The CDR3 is CASSSDRGRGNTIYF. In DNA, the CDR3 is TGTGCCAGCAGCTCAGACAGGGGGCGAGGAAACACCATATATTTT.

The CDR3 sequence is CASSLGPDRIFYGYTF. The CDR3 coding sequence is TGTGCCAGCAGCTTAGGCCCAGACAGGATATTCTATGGCTACACCTTC. This chain joins TRBV7-8 and TRBJ1-2; possibly TRBD1 for D (6 bases). Germline CDR1 is SGHVS and CDR2 is FQNEAQ. This CDR3 region has 16 residues. V lost 1 base to trimming and J lost 4 bases, with 16 bases between them. Full variable domain (outside the CDR3, taken from reference TRBV7-8 and TRBJ1-2): GAGVSQSPRYKVAKRGQDVALRCDPISGHVSLFWYQQALGQGPEFLTYFQNEAQLDKSGLPSDRFFAERPEGSVSTLKIQRTQQEDSAVYLCASSLGPDRIFYGYTFGSGTRLTVV.

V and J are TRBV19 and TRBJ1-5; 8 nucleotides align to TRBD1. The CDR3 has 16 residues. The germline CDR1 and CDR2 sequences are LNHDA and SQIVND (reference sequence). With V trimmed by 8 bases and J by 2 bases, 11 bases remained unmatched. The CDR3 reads CASGQGMFGGNQPQHF. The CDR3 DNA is TGTGCCAGTGGACAGGGAATGTTCGGGGGCAATCAGCCCCAGCATTTT. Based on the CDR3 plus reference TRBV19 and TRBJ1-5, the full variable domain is DGGITQSPKYLFRKEGQNVTLSCEQNLNHDAMYWYRQDPGQGLRLIYYSQIVNDFQKGDIAEGYSVSREKKESFPLTVTSAQKNPTAFYLCASGQGMFGGNQPQHFGDGTRLSIL.

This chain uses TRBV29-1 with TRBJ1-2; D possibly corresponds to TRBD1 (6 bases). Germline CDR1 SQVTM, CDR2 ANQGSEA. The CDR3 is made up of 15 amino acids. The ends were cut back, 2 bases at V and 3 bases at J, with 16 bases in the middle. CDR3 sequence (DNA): TGCAGCGTTGAAACGGACAGACCTGGGGACTATGGCTACACCTTC. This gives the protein CSVETDRPGDYGYTF. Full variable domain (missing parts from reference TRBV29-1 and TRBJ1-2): SAVISQKPSRDICQRGTSLTIQCQVDSQVTMMFWYRQQPGQSLTLIATANQGSEATYESGFVIDKFPISRPNLTFSTLTVSNMSPEDSSIYLCSVETDRPGDYGYTFGSGTRLTVV.

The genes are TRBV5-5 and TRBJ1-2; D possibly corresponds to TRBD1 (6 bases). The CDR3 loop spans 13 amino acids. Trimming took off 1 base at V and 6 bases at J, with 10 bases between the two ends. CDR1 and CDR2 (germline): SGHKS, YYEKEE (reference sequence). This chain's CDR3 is CASSLQQGDGYTF. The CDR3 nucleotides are TGTGCCAGCAGCTTGCAACAGGGCGATGGCTACACCTTC.

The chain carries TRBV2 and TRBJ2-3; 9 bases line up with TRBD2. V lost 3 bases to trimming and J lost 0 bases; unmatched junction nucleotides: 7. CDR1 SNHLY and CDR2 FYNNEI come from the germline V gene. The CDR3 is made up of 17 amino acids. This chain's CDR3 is CASSEGSGRFSTDTQYF. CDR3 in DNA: TGTGCCAGCAGTGAGGGGAGCGGGAGGTTTAGCACAGATACGCAGTATTTT.

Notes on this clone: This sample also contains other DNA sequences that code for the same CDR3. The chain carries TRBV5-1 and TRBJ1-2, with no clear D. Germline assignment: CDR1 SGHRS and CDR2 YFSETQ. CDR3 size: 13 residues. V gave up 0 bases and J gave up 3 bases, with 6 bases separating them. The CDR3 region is CASSLDGDYGYTF. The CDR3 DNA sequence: TGCGCCAGCAGCTTGGACGGGGACTATGGCTACACCTTC.

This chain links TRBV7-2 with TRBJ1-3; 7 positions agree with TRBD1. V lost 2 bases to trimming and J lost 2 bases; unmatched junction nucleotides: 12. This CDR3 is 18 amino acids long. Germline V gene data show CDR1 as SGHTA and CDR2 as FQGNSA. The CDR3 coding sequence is TGTGCCAGCAGCTTACTAACGACAGGGCTAGGCGCTGGAAACACCATATATTTT. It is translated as CASSLLTTGLGAGNTIYF.

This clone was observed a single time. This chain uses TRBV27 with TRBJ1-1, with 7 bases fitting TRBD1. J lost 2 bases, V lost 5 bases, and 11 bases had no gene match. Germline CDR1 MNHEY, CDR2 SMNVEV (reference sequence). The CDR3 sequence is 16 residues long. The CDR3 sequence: CASSPIRNRGNTEAFF. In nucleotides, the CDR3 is TGTGCCAGCAGTCCGATCCGGAACAGGGGCAACACTGAAGCTTTCTTT.

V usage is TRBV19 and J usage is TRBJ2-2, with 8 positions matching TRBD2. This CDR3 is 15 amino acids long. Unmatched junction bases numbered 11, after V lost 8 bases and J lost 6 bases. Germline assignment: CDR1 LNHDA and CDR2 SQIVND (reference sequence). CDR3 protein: CASRSSGSIAGELFF. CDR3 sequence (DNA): TGTGCCAGTCGTTCGAGCGGGAGTATTGCCGGGGAGCTGTTTTTT. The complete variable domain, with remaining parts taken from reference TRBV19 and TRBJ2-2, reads DGGITQSPKYLFRKEGQNVTLSCEQNLNHDAMYWYRQDPGQGLRLIYYSQIVNDFQKGDIAEGYSVSREKKESFPLTVTSAQKNPTAFYLCASRSSGSIAGELFFGEGSRLTVL.

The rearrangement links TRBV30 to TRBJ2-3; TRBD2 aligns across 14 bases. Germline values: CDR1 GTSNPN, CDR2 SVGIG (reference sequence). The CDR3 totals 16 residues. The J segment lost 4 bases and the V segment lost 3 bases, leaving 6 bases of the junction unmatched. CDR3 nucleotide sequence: TGTGCCTGGAGACAGACTAGCGGGAGGGCCTCAGATACGCAGTATTTT. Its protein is CAWRQTSGRASDTQYF. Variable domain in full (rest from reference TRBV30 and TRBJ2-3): SQTIHQWPATLVQPVGSPLSLECTVEGTSNPNLYWYRQAAGRGLQLLFYSVGIGQISSEVPQNLSASRPQDRQFILSSKKLLLSDSGFYLCAWRQTSGRASDTQYFGPGTRLTVL.

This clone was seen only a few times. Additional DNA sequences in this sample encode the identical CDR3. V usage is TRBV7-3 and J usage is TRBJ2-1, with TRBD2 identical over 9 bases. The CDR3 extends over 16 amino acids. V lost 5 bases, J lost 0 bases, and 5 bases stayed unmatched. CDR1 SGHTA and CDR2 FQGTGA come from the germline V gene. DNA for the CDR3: TGTGCCAGCAGCCCTCGGACTAGCGCCTCCTACAATGAGCAGTTCTTC. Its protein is CASSPRTSASYNEQFF.

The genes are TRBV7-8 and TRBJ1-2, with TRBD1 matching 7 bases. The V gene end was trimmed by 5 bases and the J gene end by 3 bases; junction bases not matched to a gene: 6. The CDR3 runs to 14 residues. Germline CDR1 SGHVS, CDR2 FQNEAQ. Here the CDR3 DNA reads TGTGCCAGCAGCCCCGGGACAGACTACTATGGCTACACCTTC. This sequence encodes CASSPGTDYYGYTF.

The CDR3 DNA sequence: TGTGCCAGCAGTTTCTCTACCCCCGGAAACACCATATATTTT. Translated: CASSFSTPGNTIYF. This chain uses TRBV28 with TRBJ1-3, with D unclear. Trimming removed 3 bases at V and 4 bases at J, with 10 bases between. There are 14 residues in the CDR3. Germline-derived CDR1 and CDR2 are MDHEN and SYDVKM.

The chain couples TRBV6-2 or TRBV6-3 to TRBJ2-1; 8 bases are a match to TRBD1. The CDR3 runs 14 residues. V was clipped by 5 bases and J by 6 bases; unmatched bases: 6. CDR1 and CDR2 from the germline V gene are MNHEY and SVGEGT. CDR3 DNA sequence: TGTGCCAGCAGTCCCGGACAGGGACCCAATGAGCAGTTCTTC. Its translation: CASSPGQGPNEQFF.

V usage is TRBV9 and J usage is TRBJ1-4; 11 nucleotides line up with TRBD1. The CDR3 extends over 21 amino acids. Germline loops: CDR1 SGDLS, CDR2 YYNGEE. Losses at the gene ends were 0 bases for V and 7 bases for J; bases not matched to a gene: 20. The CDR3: CASSVESLQDRGRMQSEKLFF. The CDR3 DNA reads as TGTGCCAGCAGCGTAGAATCCCTCCAGGACAGGGGGCGAATGCAAAGTGAAAAACTGTTTTTT.

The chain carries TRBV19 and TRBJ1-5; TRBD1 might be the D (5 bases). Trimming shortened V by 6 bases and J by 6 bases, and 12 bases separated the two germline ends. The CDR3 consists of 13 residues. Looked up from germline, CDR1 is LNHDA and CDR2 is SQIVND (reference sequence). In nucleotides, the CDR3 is TGTGCCAGTAGACAGGTCGGGGGTCAGCCCCAGCATTTT. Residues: CASRQVGGQPQHF.

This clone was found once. CDR3 region: CASSLVPFMNTEAFF. The DNA of the CDR3 is TGCGCCAGCAGCTTGGTTCCGTTTATGAACACTGAAGCTTTCTTT. V and J are TRBV5-1 and TRBJ1-1, with D hard to call. V was shortened by 0 bases and J by 0 bases, with 9 bases between the two germline ends. The CDR3 sequence is 15 residues long. CDR1 is SGHRS and CDR2 is YFSETQ in the germline V gene.

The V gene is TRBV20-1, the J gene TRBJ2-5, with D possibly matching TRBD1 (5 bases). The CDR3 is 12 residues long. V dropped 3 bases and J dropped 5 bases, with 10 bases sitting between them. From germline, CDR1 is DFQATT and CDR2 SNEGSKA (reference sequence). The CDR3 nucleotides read TGCAGTGCTAGTCCAGGGTTTGAGACCCAGTACTTC. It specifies CSASPGFETQYF.

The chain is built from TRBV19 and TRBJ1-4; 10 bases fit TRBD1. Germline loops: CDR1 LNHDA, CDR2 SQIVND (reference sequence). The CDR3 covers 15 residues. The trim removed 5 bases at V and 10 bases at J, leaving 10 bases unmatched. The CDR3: CASSFGTGAPGKLFF. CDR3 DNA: TGTGCCAGTAGTTTTGGGACAGGGGCCCCCGGAAAACTGTTTTTT.

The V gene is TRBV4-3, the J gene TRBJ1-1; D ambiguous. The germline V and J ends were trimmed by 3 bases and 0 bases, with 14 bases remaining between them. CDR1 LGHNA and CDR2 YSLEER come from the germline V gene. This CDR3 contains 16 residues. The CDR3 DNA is TGCGCCAGCAGCCAGATGATAACGGGAGTGAACACTGAAGCTTTCTTT. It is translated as CASSQMITGVNTEAFF.

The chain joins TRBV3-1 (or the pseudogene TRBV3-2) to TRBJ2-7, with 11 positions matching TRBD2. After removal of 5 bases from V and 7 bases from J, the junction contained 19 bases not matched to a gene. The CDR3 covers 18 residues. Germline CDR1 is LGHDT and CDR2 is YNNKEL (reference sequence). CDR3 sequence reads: CASSSIPILAGGLGEQYF. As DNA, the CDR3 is TGTGCCAGCAGCTCCATACCCATCCTAGCGGGAGGCCTAGGGGAGCAGTACTTC.

CDR3 nucleotides: TGTGCCAGCAGCTTAGGGGGCCAATACGAGCAGTACTTC. It specifies CASSLGGQYEQYF. This sequence joins TRBV11-3 and TRBJ2-7; weak D call: TRBD1 (5 bases). This CDR3 is built from 13 residues. Trimming took 1 base from V and 4 from J, leaving 8 bases between them. Germline V lookup: CDR1 SGHNT, CDR2 YENEEA.

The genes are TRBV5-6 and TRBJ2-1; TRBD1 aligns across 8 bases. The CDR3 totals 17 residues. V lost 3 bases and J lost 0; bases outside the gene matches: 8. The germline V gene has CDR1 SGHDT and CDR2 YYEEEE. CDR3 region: CASSSPRRGLSYNEQFF. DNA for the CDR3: TGTGCCAGCAGCTCGCCCCGCAGGGGGCTCTCCTACAATGAGCAGTTCTTC.

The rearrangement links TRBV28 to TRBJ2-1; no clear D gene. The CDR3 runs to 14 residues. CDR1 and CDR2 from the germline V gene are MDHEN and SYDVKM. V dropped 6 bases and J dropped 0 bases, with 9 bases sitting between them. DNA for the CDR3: TGTGCCAGCAGCGTTAAGAGCTCCTACAATGAGCAGTTCTTC. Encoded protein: CASSVKSSYNEQFF.

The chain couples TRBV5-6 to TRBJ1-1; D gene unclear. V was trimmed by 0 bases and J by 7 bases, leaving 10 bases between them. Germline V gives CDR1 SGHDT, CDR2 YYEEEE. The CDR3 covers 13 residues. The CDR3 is CASSLGTGIEAFF. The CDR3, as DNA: TGTGCCAGCAGCTTGGGGACCGGGATTGAAGCTTTCTTT.

The CDR3 DNA reads as TGTGCCAGCAGAGGGAGCGGACAGGTCTATGGCTACACCTTC. This translates into CASRGSGQVYGYTF. The rearrangement links TRBV6-6 to TRBJ1-2, with 7 bases fitting TRBD1. Germline V gives CDR1 MNHNY, CDR2 SVGAGI (reference sequence). Trimming removed 6 bases from V and 4 bases from J; junction bases left unmatched: 8. The length of the CDR3 is 14 residues.

CDR3 protein: CASSNWGQTSNQPQHF. CDR3 in DNA: TGTGCCAGCAGCAATTGGGGACAGACTTCCAATCAGCCCCAGCATTTT. The rearrangement uses TRBV7-8 and TRBJ1-5, with TRBD1 matching 7 bases. Trimming took 5 bases from V and 3 from J; bases not matched to a gene: 10. Germline CDR1 reads SGHVS; CDR2 reads FQNEAQ. The length of the CDR3 is 16 residues.

CDR3 sequence reads: CASSPDSDNQPQHF. The CDR3 bases are TGTGCCAGCTCACCGGACAGTGACAATCAGCCCCAGCATTTT. V usage is TRBV18 and J usage is TRBJ1-5; D possibly corresponds to TRBD1 (6 bases). The germline V and J ends were trimmed by 3 bases and 3 bases, with 9 bases remaining between them. Germline CDR1 and CDR2: KGHSH and LQKENI. The CDR3 extends over 14 amino acids.